This T cell receptor (beta chain) was identified during a study of T cells expressing NK-cell markers. TCRdb re-analyzed the 5' RACE reads; it lists each CDR3 protein once, without DNA. The sample data list 120,000 to 150,000 distinct CDR3 sequences. From germline, CDR1 is MNHEY and CDR2 SVGEGT. The length of the CDR3 is 20 residues. Sequencing was carried out using blood T cells: a sorted CD56 or NKG2C T cell subset, CD4+ or CD8+ T cells, or bulk PBMC T cells (not recorded which). This TCR derives from a man aged 18 to 30 in good health. This chain links TRBV6-2 or TRBV6-3 with TRBJ2-1; TCRdb selects TRBD2, and the lack of DNA leaves this call unchecked. The chain's CDR3 is CASSYILAGGKGSSYNEQFF.